These 2 T cell receptor beta chains were sequenced from one sample in a study of monozygotic twins with inflammatory bowel disease. With the 5' RACE reads reprocessed, TCRdb shows one record per CDR3 protein and no DNA. The sample data list 140,000 to 150,000 distinct CDR3 sequences. Sequenced: blood. The receptor set was obtained from a human donor with ulcerative colitis or Crohn's disease, or a healthy co-twin of an affected twin (not recorded which).

The chain has TRBV7-9 and TRBJ2-1; the D call of TRBD2 rests on TCRdb alone, since no DNA is present to check it. The CDR3 is 17 residues long. CDR1 is SEHNR and CDR2 is FQNEAQ in the germline V gene (reference sequence). The CDR3: CASSTRGTNGYYNEQFF.

The chain carries TRBV4-3 and TRBJ2-3; no DNA is available, so the TRBD1 call from TCRdb remains unchecked. The CDR3 consists of 16 residues. Germline loops: CDR1 LGHNA, CDR2 YSLEER. The CDR3 loop is CASSQERGYGGDTQYF.